The next 22 T cell receptor beta chains were all read from a single sample in a study of Ad26.COV2.S vaccination and SARS-CoV-2 variants. As for treatment: about 20 received Ad26.COV2.S at low or high dose, single or two shots; a few received placebo; per-sample allocation not given. Collection of samples fell on day 63 after the first vaccine or placebo injection. Some clones are missing from TCRdb's copy, which holds only in-frame ones; the method was immunoSEQ multiplex PCR. The data hold about 350,000 clones, with about 88% observed a single time. This sample comprised peripheral blood, obtained in a trial of Ad26.COV2.S vaccine versus placebo. The origin of the receptors is a person aged 18-65 years who received the Ad26.COV2.S COVID-19 vaccine or a placebo.

V usage is TRBV30 and J usage is TRBJ2-6; D gene uncertain. Germline lookup yields CDR1 GTSNPN and CDR2 SVGIG (reference sequence). Between the trimmed V and J ends, which lost 0 bases and 3 bases, there was a span of 12 bases. The CDR3 extends over 16 amino acids. Here the CDR3 reads CAWSVGPELGANVLTF. The CDR3 nucleotides are TGTGCCTGGAGTGTAGGGCCGGAACTTGGGGCCAACGTCCTGACTTTC.

The chain recombines TRBV5-1 with TRBJ2-7; 7 bases match TRBD2. Germline CDR1 is SGHRS and CDR2 is YFSETQ. Trimming at V came to 4 bases and at J to 2 bases, leaving 0 bases not matched to a gene. The CDR3 length is 12 residues. The CDR3 DNA sequence: TGCGCCAGCAGCCGGGGGGCCTACGAGCAGTACTTC. This codes for CASSRGAYEQYF.

This sequence joins TRBV9 and TRBJ2-7; a weak D match, TRBD1 (7 bases). The CDR3 runs 14 residues. CDR1 and CDR2 from the germline V gene are SGDLS and YYNGEE. V lost 3 bases and J 0 bases, leaving 10 bases between the germline ends. CDR3 protein: CASSGRDSSYEQYF. CDR3 nucleotides: TGTGCCAGCAGCGGGCGGGACAGCTCCTACGAGCAGTACTTC.

This chain connects TRBV25-1 to TRBJ2-5; D gene unclear. The CDR3 consists of 15 residues. V shed 2 bases and J shed 5 bases, with 15 bases lying between them. CDR1 MGHDK and CDR2 SYGVNS come from the germline V gene. CDR3 nucleotides: TGTGCCAGCAGTGAAGGGCTTCCAGCACCGGAGACCCAGTACTTC. Its protein is CASSEGLPAPETQYF.

V usage is TRBV6-5 and J usage is TRBJ2-7; D gene uncertain. CDR3 length: 14 residues. Germline V gene sequence: CDR1 MNHEY, CDR2 SVGAGI. V lost 0 bases and J lost 0, with 6 bases in between. Here the CDR3 reads CASSYSQSSYEQYF. In DNA form, the CDR3 reads TGTGCCAGCAGTTACTCCCAGAGCTCCTACGAGCAGTACTTC.

The V and J genes are TRBV15 and TRBJ1-4; perhaps TRBD1 as D (6 bases). Per the germline V gene, CDR1 is LNHNV and CDR2 is YYDKDF (reference sequence). Trimming stripped 1 base from V and 4 bases from J, with 7 bases between. The length of the CDR3 is 14 residues. DNA for the CDR3: TGTGCCACCAGCAGAGGGACAGTTAATGAAAAACTGTTTTTT. It is translated as CATSRGTVNEKLFF.

The DNA for the CDR3 is TGTGCCAGCAGCCAGGGGCCTGCGGGTAGCTCTGGGGCCAACGTCCTGACTTTC. This gives the protein CASSQGPAGSSGANVLTF. This sequence joins TRBV14 and TRBJ2-6; D may match TRBD1 or TRBD2 (5 bases each). The germline V gene encodes CDR1 SGHDN and CDR2 FVKESK. Trimming took 3 bases from V and 0 from J, leaving 15 bases between them. The CDR3 sequence is 18 residues long. The whole variable domain, filled in from reference TRBV14 and TRBJ2-6, reads EAGVTQFPSHSVIEKGQTVTLRCDPISGHDNLYWYRRVMGKEIKFLLHFVKESKQDESGMPNNRFLAERTGGTYSTLKVQPAELEDSGVYFCASSQGPAGSSGANVLTFGAGSRLTVL.

The chain couples TRBV20-1 to TRBJ2-1; 7 positions match TRBD2. The CDR3 contains 13 residues. V shed 3 bases, J shed 7 bases, and the junction held 6 bases outside the gene matches. CDR1 is DFQATT, CDR2 SNEGSKA, per germline (reference sequence). CDR3 loop: CSASRLAVNEQFF. The CDR3 DNA reads TGCAGTGCTAGTAGGCTAGCGGTGAATGAGCAGTTCTTC.

The chain carries TRBV11-2 and TRBJ1-1; TRBD1 matches 7 bases. The CDR3 totals 15 residues. Germline V gives CDR1 SGHAT, CDR2 FQNNGV. V was clipped by 1 base and J by 2 bases; unmatched bases: 4. This CDR3 reads CASSLGKGANTEAFF. The CDR3 region has the DNA TGTGCCAGCAGCTTAGGGAAGGGGGCCAACACTGAAGCTTTCTTT.

The chain carries TRBV7-8 and TRBJ2-5; D unclear. Trimming stripped 2 bases from V and 1 base from J, with 5 bases between. This CDR3 spans 13 amino acids. Germline CDR1 is SGHVS and CDR2 is FQNEAQ. The CDR3: CASSLRIQETQYF. The CDR3 bases are TGTGCCAGCAGCTTACGGATCCAAGAGACCCAGTACTTC.

V usage is TRBV19 and J usage is TRBJ2-2; 12 bases line up with TRBD1. CDR1 is LNHDA and CDR2 is SQIVND in the germline V gene (reference sequence). The V gene end was trimmed by 10 bases and the J gene end by 7 bases; junction bases not matched to a gene: 13. The CDR3 spans 16 residues. CDR3 loop: CAIPPLRDRGLGELFF. In DNA form, the CDR3 reads TGTGCCATACCGCCGCTCCGGGACAGGGGGCTCGGGGAGCTGTTTTTT. Together with reference TRBV19 and TRBJ2-2, the CDR3 gives the full variable domain: DGGITQSPKYLFRKEGQNVTLSCEQNLNHDAMYWYRQDPGQGLRLIYYSQIVNDFQKGDIAEGYSVSREKKESFPLTVTSAQKNPTAFYLCAIPPLRDRGLGELFFGEGSRLTVL.

This chain joins TRBV5-1 and TRBJ2-2, with TRBD2 matching 9 bases. Germline CDR1 is SGHRS and CDR2 is YFSETQ. Unmatched junction bases numbered 9, after V lost 1 base and J lost 8 bases. This CDR3 contains 16 residues. CDR3 loop: CASSLRAGGEAGELFF. CDR3 DNA: TGCGCCAGCAGCTTGCGAGCGGGAGGAGAAGCGGGGGAGCTGTTTTTT.

This rearrangement joins TRBV28 to TRBJ1-3; no clear D. This CDR3 comprises 13 residues. Germline CDR1 and CDR2: MDHEN and SYDVKM. Trimming stripped 4 bases from V and 5 bases from J, with 9 bases between. The CDR3 region is CASSSVGRNTIYF. Written as DNA, the CDR3 is TGTGCCAGCAGTTCGGTCGGTCGAAACACCATATATTTT.

This chain uses TRBV29-1 with TRBJ1-1; tentative D call: TRBD1 (5 bases). This CDR3 spans 14 amino acids. The ends were cut back, 1 base at V and 4 bases at J, with 13 bases in the middle. Germline V gene sequence: CDR1 SQVTM, CDR2 ANQGSEA. The CDR3 nucleotides are TGCAGCGTTGAAGGAAGCCAGGGCAGCACTGAAGCTTTCTTT. Protein: CSVEGSQGSTEAFF.

V and J are TRBV6-2 or TRBV6-3 and TRBJ2-5; D perhaps matches TRBD2 (5 bases). Trimming cost V 6 bases and J 5 bases, with 13 bases left between them. This CDR3 region has 13 residues. Germline V gene data show CDR1 as MNHEY and CDR2 as SVGEGT. The CDR3 protein is CASSRSGVETQYF. The DNA for the CDR3 is TGTGCCAGCAGCCGGTCCGGGGTGGAGACCCAGTACTTC.

This clone was seen a handful of times. The chain employs TRBV3-1 (or the pseudogene TRBV3-2) and TRBJ2-1; TRBD2 matches 7 bases. The germline V gene encodes CDR1 LGHDT and CDR2 YNNKEL (reference sequence). V was pared by 0 bases and J by 12 bases, with 2 bases of the junction left unmatched. This CDR3 has 12 amino acids. The DNA for the CDR3 is TGTGCCAGCAGCCAAGAAGGACTAGTGCAGTTCTTC. This sequence encodes CASSQEGLVQFF.

The J gene is TRBJ1-3, the V gene TRBV23-1, with D uncertain. TRBV23-1 qualifies as an ORF whose function is uncertain. V shed 2 bases and J shed 0 bases, with 17 bases lying between them. The CDR3 contains 18 residues. The CDR3 nucleotides read TGCGCCAGCAGTCAACCCCCACAAGAAGGGTCCTCTGGAAACACCATATATTTT. Translating gives CASSQPPQEGSSGNTIYF.

The CDR3 DNA reads as TGTGCCAGCAGACCGGGGTCAGGGGGTAAAAATGAGCAGTTCTTC. It yields the protein CASRPGSGGKNEQFF. V is TRBV3-1 (or the pseudogene TRBV3-2) and J is TRBJ2-1, with 7 bases fitting TRBD1. The germline V gene encodes CDR1 LGHDT and CDR2 YNNKEL (reference sequence). V trimming: 6 bases; J trimming: 7 bases; junction bases outside the gene matches: 12. CDR3 length: 15 residues.

DNA for the CDR3: TGTGCTAGTGGTTTAACAGATACGCAGTATTTT. Its translation is CASGLTDTQYF. This rearrangement joins TRBV12-5 to TRBJ2-3; D uncertain. The V gene lost 3 bases and the J gene lost 3 bases, with 1 base spanning the gap. Germline V gives CDR1 LGHNT, CDR2 FRNRAP. This CDR3 is 11 amino acids long.

The rearrangement links TRBV30 to TRBJ2-5, with 10 bases identical to TRBD1. There are 15 residues in the CDR3. J gave up 4 bases and V 3 bases, and 8 bases lay outside the gene matches. CDR1 is GTSNPN, CDR2 SVGIG, per germline (reference sequence). In DNA, the CDR3 is TGTGCCTGGAGCATGGGACAGGGGTGGGGAGAGACCCAGTACTTC. This gives the protein CAWSMGQGWGETQYF.

This clone showed up just once. The chain recombines TRBV19 with TRBJ1-3; 7 bases agree with TRBD1. The CDR3 covers 12 residues. The V gene end was trimmed by 8 bases and the J gene end by 2 bases; junction bases not matched to a gene: 0. The germline CDR1 and CDR2 sequences are LNHDA and SQIVND (reference sequence). In DNA, the CDR3 is TGTGCCAGTGGGACAGCTGGAAACACCATATATTTT. Residues: CASGTAGNTIYF.

This clone was found once. The CDR3 coding sequence is TGTGCCATCAGGGGGAATTTGGGCAGGGAGGGCACAGATACGCAGTATTTT. It yields the protein CAIRGNLGREGTDTQYF. The chain uses TRBV10-3 and TRBJ2-3, with a weak D call TRBD2 (6 bases). CDR1 ENHRY and CDR2 SYGVKD come from the germline V gene. CDR3 length: 17 amino acids. Trimming stripped 6 bases from V and 1 base from J, with 20 bases between.